This T cell receptor (beta chain) was identified during a study of CD4+ T cells in melanoma. The data were produced by immunoSEQ multiplex PCR, yet TCRdb's version contains in-frame clones alone and is incomplete. The sample yields roughly 10,000 clones, roughly three quarters seen once. Germline assignment: CDR1 LNHDA and CDR2 SQIVND (reference sequence). The CDR3 has 12 amino acids. V shed 1 base and J shed 8 bases, with 8 bases lying between them. This clonotype was sampled from a human donor with melanoma. This sequence joins TRBV19 and TRBJ1-2; D perhaps matches TRBD1 (6 bases). Specimen: cells from a culture (not recorded whether cultured in vitro). CDR3: CASSIGTGGYTF. In nucleotides, the CDR3 is TGTGCCAGTAGTATAGGCACAGGGGGCTACACCTTC.